A selection of T cell receptor beta chains follows, all from one sample in a study of CD8 T cells in Susac syndrome. TCRdb passed the immunoSEQ multiplex PCR reads through MiXCR, listing each CDR3 protein once. Of some 99,000 distinct CDR3 sequences in the sample, roughly 96% were seen once. The sequenced sample was CD4+ T cells from PBMCs. Receptors were obtained from a human donor in good health. CDR3s include the opening cysteine and the closing phenylalanine or tryptophan. The order of the fields is J gene, clone size, V gene, D gene, CDR3 protein, CDR3 DNA. A D gene is named only where the DNA matches it firmly. The size field is filled for only some rows; it gives once, few, many or a size class.

TRBJ2-5	NA	TRBV11-2	NA	CASRYQETQYF	TGTGCCAGCAGGTACCAAGAGACCCAGTACTTC
TRBJ1-1	NA	TRBV12-3/TRBV12-4	NA	CASSPPRNTEAFF	TGTGCCAGCAGCCCCCCTAGGAACACTGAAGCTTTCTTT
TRBJ2-7	NA	TRBV20-1	NA	CSAPGPGFSYEQYF	TGCAGTGCGCCCGGGCCGGGGTTCTCCTACGAGCAGTACTTC
TRBJ1-1	once	TRBV20-1	NA	CSAPISRSTEAFF	TGCAGTGCTCCCATATCGAGATCCACTGAAGCTTTCTTT
TRBJ1-2	NA	TRBV9	NA	CASSVGPLDSNYGYTF	TGTGCCAGCAGCGTAGGGCCCTTGGACAGTAACTATGGCTACACCTTC
TRBJ2-1	NA	TRBV7-2	NA	CASSLDRLQFF	TGTGCCAGCAGCTTAGACCGGTTACAGTTCTTC
TRBJ2-7	NA	TRBV3-1	TRBD2	CASSQGGGTYEQYF	TGTGCCAGCAGCCAAGGCGGGGGGACCTACGAGCAGTACTTC
TRBJ2-7	NA	TRBV12-3/TRBV12-4	NA	CASSFGFYEQYF	TGTGCCAGCAGTTTTGGGTTCTACGAGCAGTACTTC
TRBJ2-2	NA	TRBV20-1	NA	CSARGRAGNTGNTGELFF	TGCAGTGCTAGAGGGAGGGCCGGCAATACTGGGAACACCGGGGAGCTGTTTTTT
TRBJ2-6	few	TRBV7-2	TRBD2	CASSLGGGSGANVLTF	TGTGCCAGCAGCTTAGGCGGGGGAAGTGGGGCCAACGTCCTGACTTTC
TRBJ2-5	NA	TRBV19	NA	CASRGGYEETQYF	TGTGCCAGTAGGGGAGGATACGAAGAGACCCAGTACTTC
TRBJ2-2	once	TRBV30	NA	CVLGPRGAGELFF	TGTGTCCTCGGCCCACGCGGGGCCGGGGAGCTGTTTTTT
TRBJ1-1	NA	TRBV20-1	NA	CSAPAGGTEAFF	TGCAGTGCTCCAGCGGGGGGCACTGAAGCTTTCTTT
TRBJ2-7	NA	TRBV7-9	TRBD1	CASSSDRAPYEQYF	TGTGCCAGCAGCTCGGACAGGGCCCCCTACGAGCAGTACTTC
TRBJ1-5	NA	TRBV7-9	TRBD1	CASSLGDRVKEPQHF	TGTGCCAGCAGCTTAGGGGACAGGGTTAAGGAGCCCCAGCATTTT
TRBJ2-7	NA	TRBV6-5	TRBD2	CASRPGLLSYEQYF	TGTGCCAGCAGACCGGGACTACTCTCCTACGAGCAGTACTTC
TRBJ1-2	NA	TRBV25-1	NA	CASQFPSYGYTF	TGTGCCAGCCAATTTCCTTCCTATGGCTACACCTTC
TRBJ2-1	NA	TRBV19	NA	CASSIAGEQFF	TGTGCCAGTAGTATAGCAGGGGAGCAGTTCTTC
TRBJ2-7	NA	TRBV20-1	NA	CSAFPPGATYEQYF	TGCAGTGCCTTCCCCCCCGGGGCCACCTACGAGCAGTACTTC
TRBJ1-1	NA	TRBV7-9	TRBD1	CASTPDRGNTEAFF	TGTGCCAGCACCCCGGACAGGGGGAACACTGAAGCTTTCTTT
TRBJ1-2	NA	TRBV12-3/TRBV12-4	NA	CASSYDTRGYTF	TGTGCCAGCAGTTACGACACTCGGGGCTACACCTTC
TRBJ2-2	NA	TRBV4-2	NA	CASSQDPTTGELFF	TGTGCCAGCAGCCAAGACCCTACCACCGGGGAGCTGTTTTTT
TRBJ2-1	NA	TRBV19	NA	CASTMRGYYNEQFF	TGTGCCAGTACCATGAGGGGGTACTACAATGAGCAGTTCTTC
TRBJ2-2	NA	TRBV7-2	TRBD2	CASSAGLAAGELFF	TGTGCCAGCAGCGCAGGGCTAGCGGCCGGGGAGCTGTTTTTT
TRBJ1-1	NA	TRBV7-2	NA	CASSLNRVNTEAFF	TGTGCCAGCAGCTTAAACAGGGTGAACACTGAAGCTTTCTTT
TRBJ2-7	NA	TRBV6-5	TRBD2	CASSYFGLGNGEQYF	TGTGCCAGCAGTTATTTCGGACTAGGGAACGGCGAGCAGTACTTC
TRBJ2-3	NA	TRBV5-1	NA	CASSLDPGATDTQYF	TGCGCCAGCAGCTTGGATCCAGGAGCCACAGATACGCAGTATTTT
TRBJ1-2	NA	TRBV27	NA	CASRYRDGYTF	TGTGCCAGCAGGTACAGGGATGGCTACACCTTC
TRBJ2-5	NA	TRBV5-1	TRBD1	CASSLGRGPETQYF	TGCGCCAGCAGCTTGGGCAGGGGGCCCGAGACCCAGTACTTC
TRBJ2-5	NA	TRBV5-1	TRBD1	CASNLGGRETQYF	TGCGCCAGCAACTTAGGGGGCAGGGAGACCCAGTACTTC
TRBJ2-3	NA	TRBV9	NA	CASSASATSTDTQYF	TGTGCCAGCAGCGCTAGCGCTACTAGCACAGATACGCAGTATTTT
TRBJ1-1	NA	TRBV3-1	NA	CASSHRGSGTEAFF	TGTGCCAGCAGCCATAGGGGCTCTGGGACTGAAGCTTTCTTT
TRBJ2-1	once	TRBV6-2/TRBV6-3	NA	CASSYKRGQPHNEQFF	TGTGCCAGCAGTTACAAGCGAGGCCAACCCCACAATGAGCAGTTCTTC
TRBJ2-7	NA	TRBV20-1	TRBD2	CSARGLRRRTSSYEQYF	TGCAGTGCTAGAGGCCTCAGGAGGCGGACTAGCTCCTACGAGCAGTACTTC
TRBJ2-7	NA	TRBV18	TRBD1	CASSFTGTGASYEQYF	TGTGCCAGCTCATTCACCGGGACAGGGGCTTCCTACGAGCAGTACTTC
TRBJ2-5	NA	TRBV29-1	TRBD2	CSVSSGSGETQYF	TGCAGCGTCTCTAGCGGGAGCGGAGAGACCCAGTACTTC
TRBJ2-2	NA	TRBV3-1	NA	CASSQSGELFF	TGTGCCAGCAGCCAATCCGGGGAGCTGTTTTTT
TRBJ2-3	NA	TRBV20-1	TRBD1	CSPRRQGSADTQYF	TGCAGTCCGAGACGACAGGGAAGCGCAGATACGCAGTATTTT
TRBJ1-3	NA	TRBV29-1	NA	CSVEDQTTTGNTIYF	TGCAGCGTTGAAGATCAAACGACGACAGGAAACACCATATATTTT
TRBJ1-5	NA	TRBV29-1	NA	CSVAGVDSNQPQHF	TGCAGCGTTGCAGGAGTGGATAGCAATCAGCCCCAGCATTTT
TRBJ1-2	NA	TRBV29-1	TRBD1	CSAQGIYGYTF	TGCAGCGCACAGGGGATCTATGGCTACACCTTC
TRBJ2-3	NA	TRBV7-9	TRBD2	CASSLQRESGDTQYF	TGTGCCAGCAGCTTGCAGCGGGAGAGTGGAGATACGCAGTATTTT
TRBJ2-3	NA	TRBV6-2/TRBV6-3	NA	CASSHIQGTDTQYF	TGTGCCAGCAGCCATATTCAGGGCACAGATACGCAGTATTTT
TRBJ1-6	NA	TRBV30	NA	CAWSVVPGRRNSPLHF	TGTGCCTGGAGTGTAGTCCCAGGACGGCGTAATTCACCCCTCCACTTT
TRBJ2-7	NA	TRBV6-1	NA	CASRTQGRSLSYEQYF	TGTGCCAGCAGGACCCAGGGGCGCTCTCTATCCTACGAGCAGTACTTC
TRBJ1-1	NA	TRBV15	NA	CATSRGLTGGTEAFF	TGTGCCACCAGCAGAGGATTGACGGGTGGGACTGAAGCTTTCTTT
TRBJ1-5	NA	TRBV5-6	NA	CASSLLGTPGNQPQHF	TGTGCCAGCAGCTTGCTAGGGACGCCTGGCAATCAGCCCCAGCATTTT
TRBJ2-5	NA	TRBV28	NA	CASNKETQYF	TGTGCCAGCAATAAAGAGACCCAGTACTTC
TRBJ1-3	NA	TRBV20-1	NA	CSAKPVGAGNTIYF	TGCAGTGCCAAGCCAGTGGGCGCTGGAAACACCATATATTTT
TRBJ2-7	NA	TRBV6-5	TRBD1	CASSYRDRGYEQYF	TGTGCCAGCAGTTACCGGGACAGGGGTTACGAGCAGTACTTC
TRBJ1-1	NA	TRBV7-2	TRBD1	CASSTRKGDRRNTEAFF	TGTGCCAGCAGCACTCGGAAAGGGGACAGGAGGAACACTGAAGCTTTCTTT
TRBJ1-5	NA	TRBV3-1	NA	CASSQEGAGGRGNQPQHF	TGTGCCAGCAGCCAAGAGGGGGCAGGCGGCAGAGGCAATCAGCCCCAGCATTTT
TRBJ2-2	NA	TRBV14	NA	CASSQSLASNTGELFF	TGTGCCAGCAGCCAAAGCCTAGCGTCGAACACCGGGGAGCTGTTTTTT
TRBJ2-3	NA	TRBV3-1	TRBD2	CASSQVVGGGGTDTQYF	TGTGCCAGCAGCCAAGTCGTCGGCGGGGGAGGCACAGATACGCAGTATTTT
TRBJ2-5	NA	TRBV5-1	TRBD2	CASNLLMGGQETQYF	TGCGCCAGCAACCTCCTTATGGGAGGGCAAGAGACCCAGTACTTC
TRBJ2-7	NA	TRBV6-2/TRBV6-3	NA	CASSFQRRTYEQYF	TGTGCCAGCAGTTTCCAAAGGAGAACCTACGAGCAGTACTTC
TRBJ1-4	NA	TRBV12-3/TRBV12-4	NA	CASSLGQDNEKLFF	TGTGCCAGCAGTTTAGGACAGGATAATGAAAAACTGTTTTTT